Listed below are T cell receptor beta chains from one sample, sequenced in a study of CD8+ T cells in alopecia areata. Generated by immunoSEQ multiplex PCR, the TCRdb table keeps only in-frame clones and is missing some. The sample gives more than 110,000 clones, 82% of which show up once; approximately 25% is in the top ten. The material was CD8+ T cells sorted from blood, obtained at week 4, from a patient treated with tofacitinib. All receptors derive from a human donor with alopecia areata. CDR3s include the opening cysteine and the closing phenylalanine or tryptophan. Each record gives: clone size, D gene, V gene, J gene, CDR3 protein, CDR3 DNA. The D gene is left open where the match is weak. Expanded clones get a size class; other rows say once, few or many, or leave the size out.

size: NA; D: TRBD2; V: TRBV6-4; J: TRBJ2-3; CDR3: CASPMLGGGFTDTQYF; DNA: TGTGCCAGCCCGATGCTGGGCGGGGGGTTCACAGATACGCAGTATTTT
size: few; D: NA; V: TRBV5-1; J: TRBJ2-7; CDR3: CASSLNIGEQYF; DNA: TGCGCCAGCAGCTTGAACATTGGCGAGCAGTACTTC
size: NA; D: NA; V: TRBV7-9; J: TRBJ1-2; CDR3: CASSLSLTDNYGYTF; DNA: TGTGCCAGCAGCTTAAGCCTAACGGATAACTATGGCTACACCTTC
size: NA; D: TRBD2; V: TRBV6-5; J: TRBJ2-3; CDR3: CASSLLAGESDTQYF; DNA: TGTGCCAGCAGTTTACTAGCGGGGGAGTCAGATACGCAGTATTTT
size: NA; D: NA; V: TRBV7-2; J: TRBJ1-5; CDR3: CASSRTSNRPQHF; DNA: TGTGCCAGCAGTAGAACTAGCAATCGGCCCCAGCATTTT
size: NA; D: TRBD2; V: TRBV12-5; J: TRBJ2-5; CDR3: CASGWDPAGGGQETQYF; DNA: TGTGCTAGTGGTTGGGACCCAGCGGGGGGAGGCCAAGAGACCCAGTACTTC
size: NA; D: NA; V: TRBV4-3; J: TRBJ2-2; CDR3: CASKLAGAGELFF; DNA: TGCGCCAGCAAGCTAGCTGGGGCCGGGGAGCTGTTTTTT
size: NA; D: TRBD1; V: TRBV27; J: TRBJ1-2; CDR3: CASSSGQGAPKGYTF; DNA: TGTGCCAGCAGTTCGGGACAGGGGGCGCCGAAGGGCTACACCTTC
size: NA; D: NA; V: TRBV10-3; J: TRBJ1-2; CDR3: CAISESGTINYGYTF; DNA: TGTGCCATCAGTGAGTCCGGGACCATTAACTATGGCTACACCTTC
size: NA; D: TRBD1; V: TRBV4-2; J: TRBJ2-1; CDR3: CASSQERALPGGEQFF; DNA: TGTGCCAGCAGCCAAGAGAGGGCCCTACCAGGGGGTGAGCAGTTCTTC